The 27 T cell receptor beta chains below were found in one sample sequenced in a study of blood T cell repertoires in COVID-19. This table comes from immunoSEQ multiplex PCR, and its TCRdb copy is limited to in-frame clones, with some not included. The sample comprises about 280,000 clones, around nine tenths of which are singletons, and under 2.5% rests with the top ten. Sequenced sample: PBMCs or T cells enriched from blood (not recorded which). These receptor sequences come from a woman aged 55-75 years who had recovered from COVID-19.

The chain joins TRBV6-5 to TRBJ2-2; 8 bases align to TRBD1. After removal of 2 bases from V and 5 bases from J, the junction contained 7 bases not matched to a gene. Germline CDR1 and CDR2: MNHEY and SVGAGI. The CDR3 spans 16 residues. The CDR3 sequence is CASSYGDRGGTGELFF. The CDR3 bases are TGTGCCAGCAGTTACGGTGACAGGGGAGGAACCGGGGAGCTGTTTTTT.

CDR3: CASRTLRDIGHEKLFF. CDR3 nucleotide sequence: TGTGCCAGCAGGACGCTCCGGGACATAGGACATGAAAAACTGTTTTTT. This chain links TRBV28 with TRBJ1-4, with D possibly being TRBD1 (6 bases). The CDR3 spans 16 residues. The V end lost 6 bases, the J end lost 6 bases, and 20 bases lay between the germline ends. Germline V CDR1 and CDR2: MDHEN, SYDVKM.

The J gene is TRBJ2-2, the V gene TRBV10-1; tentatively, D is TRBD2 (6 bases). V shed 6 bases and J shed 5 bases, with 13 bases lying between them. The CDR3 is 14 amino acids. Looked up from germline, CDR1 is WNHNN and CDR2 is SYGVQD (reference sequence). CDR3 DNA: TGCGCCAGCAGCCCGGGACTTAAGACCGGGGAGCTGTTTTTT. Amino acids: CASSPGLKTGELFF.

The chain is built from TRBV30 and TRBJ1-6; no reliable D call. Germline CDR1 is GTSNPN and CDR2 is SVGIG (reference sequence). V lost 1 base, J lost 10 bases, and 11 bases lay in between. CDR3 length: 13 residues. The CDR3 region is CAWSAGGRSPLHF. The CDR3 DNA is TGTGCCTGGAGTGCGGGAGGGAGGTCACCCCTCCACTTT.

The chain combines TRBV24-1 with TRBJ2-5; D possibly corresponds to TRBD2 (7 bases). Between the trimmed V and J ends, which lost 3 bases and 4 bases, there was a span of 8 bases. This CDR3 region has 13 residues. Germline V CDR1 and CDR2: KGHDR, SFDVKD. Here the CDR3 DNA reads TGTGCCACCAGTGATGGGGGGGCAGAGACCCAGTACTTC. It yields the protein CATSDGGAETQYF.

The chain couples TRBV4-2 to TRBJ1-1; no clear D gene. Germline lookup yields CDR1 LGHNA and CDR2 YNFKEQ. The CDR3 is 14 amino acids. V was clipped by 0 bases and J by 3 bases, with 8 bases between them. The CDR3 DNA reads as TGTGCCAGCAGCCAAGATGTACACCACACTGAAGCTTTCTTT. Protein sequence: CASSQDVHHTEAFF.

This clone was picked up one time. The chain couples TRBV7-3 to TRBJ2-2; D remains ambiguous. The germline V and J ends were trimmed by 3 bases and 5 bases, with 7 bases remaining between them. This CDR3 spans 13 amino acids. Per the germline V gene, CDR1 is SGHTA and CDR2 is FQGTGA. Here the CDR3 reads CASSFQETGELFF. The CDR3, as DNA: TGTGCCAGCAGCTTTCAAGAGACCGGGGAGCTGTTTTTT.

This clone was recorded only once. The chain couples TRBV5-1 to TRBJ2-2, with unresolved D. V lost 7 bases to trimming and J lost 4 bases, with 8 bases between them. Per the germline V gene, CDR1 is SGHRS and CDR2 is YFSETQ. The CDR3 sequence is 12 residues long. DNA of the CDR3: TGCGCCAGCCGGTTTTCCACCGGGGAGCTGTTTTTT. This codes for CASRFSTGELFF.

The CDR3 bases are TGTGCCAGTATTTCAGGGAAAGAGACCCAGTACTTC. Translating gives CASISGKETQYF. The chain uses TRBV19 and TRBJ2-5; maybe TRBD1 (5 bases). Germline CDR1 reads LNHDA; CDR2 reads SQIVND (reference sequence). This CDR3 is built from 12 residues. The ends were cut back, 7 bases at V and 3 bases at J, with 9 bases in the middle.

The chain employs TRBV2 and TRBJ1-5; D is possibly TRBD1 (5 bases). The CDR3 is made up of 15 amino acids. Germline V gene lookup returns CDR1 SNHLY and CDR2 FYNNEI. V lost 7 bases to trimming and J lost 0 bases, with 13 bases between them. Here the CDR3 DNA reads TGTGCCAGCAAAGGGGATGAGTATAGCAATCAGCCCCAGCATTTT. It translates to CASKGDEYSNQPQHF.

CDR3 DNA: TGCAGCGTTGAGGGGCAGGTGCCCTTGGGCTACACCTTC. Translated, it gives CSVEGQVPLGYTF. This chain links TRBV29-1 with TRBJ1-2, with a possible D match to TRBD1 (5 bases). The V end lost 3 bases, the J end lost 8 bases, and 16 bases lay between the germline ends. Germline CDR1 reads SQVTM; CDR2 reads ANQGSEA. The CDR3 has 13 residues.

The chain links TRBV30 to TRBJ2-7, with D perhaps matching TRBD1 (6 bases). V was pared by 2 bases and J by 7 bases, with 24 bases between. CDR1 and CDR2 (germline): GTSNPN, SVGIG (reference sequence). The CDR3 is made up of 16 amino acids. The CDR3: CAWSLTRTAISGEQYF. CDR3 in DNA: TGTGCCTGGAGTCTCACCCGGACAGCCATCTCCGGGGAGCAGTACTTC.

The chain joins TRBV28 to TRBJ1-2, with D uncertain. Germline V gives CDR1 MDHEN, CDR2 SYDVKM. The V and J ends lost 1 base and 4 bases respectively, with 10 bases between them. The CDR3 sequence is 14 residues long. The CDR3 DNA sequence: TGTGCCAGCAGTTTATCGAGGGTTGGCTATGGCTACACCTTC. Translation gives CASSLSRVGYGYTF.

This chain connects TRBV6-5 to TRBJ2-7; possible D gene TRBD2, 6 bases. The CDR3 spans 16 residues. V lost 0 bases and J 6 bases, leaving 18 bases between the germline ends. The germline V gene encodes CDR1 MNHEY and CDR2 SVGAGI. The CDR3 DNA is TGTGCCAGCAGTTACTCGAAATCCCTCGGGGGAACCGAGCAGTACTTC. Its protein is CASSYSKSLGGTEQYF.

Comments on this clone: Additional DNA sequences in this sample encode the identical CDR3. The chain joins TRBV6-5 to TRBJ1-1; D gene uncertain. V was trimmed by 7 bases and J by 1 base, leaving 4 bases between them. The CDR3 covers 11 residues. Germline loops: CDR1 MNHEY, CDR2 SVGAGI. The CDR3 spells CASTRNTEAFF. The DNA of the CDR3 is TGTGCCAGCACCCGGAACACTGAAGCTTTCTTT.

V is TRBV11-2 and J is TRBJ2-7; possible D gene TRBD2, 6 bases. This CDR3 has 15 amino acids. The germline V gene has CDR1 SGHAT and CDR2 FQNNGV. Between the trimmed V and J ends, which lost 2 bases and 1 base, there was a span of 12 bases. CDR3 sequence reads: CASSLPRGRSYEQYF. The CDR3, as DNA: TGTGCCAGCAGCTTACCCCGGGGGAGGTCCTACGAGCAGTACTTC.

The chain combines TRBV5-1 with TRBJ2-3, with 7 positions matching TRBD2. The junction had 7 bases not matched to a gene; V was cut back by 0 bases and J by 6 bases. The CDR3 consists of 15 residues. Germline V gene lookup returns CDR1 SGHRS and CDR2 YFSETQ. The chain's CDR3 is CASSLVGGGVDTQYF. The CDR3 nucleotides read TGCGCCAGCAGCTTGGTCGGCGGGGGTGTGGATACGCAGTATTTT.

This chain links TRBV5-1 with TRBJ1-1, with 7 bases identical to TRBD1. Germline V gene data show CDR1 as SGHRS and CDR2 as YFSETQ. The V and J ends lost 0 bases and 1 base, in that order; junction bases with no gene match: 9. The CDR3 consists of 17 residues. In nucleotides, the CDR3 is TGCGCCAGCAGCTTGGGGGTACACAGGGGACCGAACACTGAAGCTTTCTTT. Protein sequence: CASSLGVHRGPNTEAFF.

The chain carries TRBV18 and TRBJ2-3, with TRBD1 identical over 7 bases. The CDR3 extends over 15 amino acids. CDR1 is KGHSH, CDR2 LQKENI, per germline. V was pared by 1 base and J by 2 bases, with 3 bases of the junction left unmatched. CDR3 sequence reads: CASSPLGTDTDTQYF. CDR3 coding DNA: TGTGCCAGCTCACCACTCGGGACAGACACAGATACGCAGTATTTT.

This clone was seen a single time. V usage is TRBV12-3 or TRBV12-4 and J usage is TRBJ1-2; D gene uncertain. V was clipped by 4 bases and J by 4 bases, with 7 bases between them. The CDR3 sequence is 12 residues long. This CDR3 reads CASSYAGYGYTF. CDR3 nucleotides: TGTGCCAGCAGTTATGCAGGCTATGGCTACACCTTC.

V and J are TRBV5-4 and TRBJ2-1; 8 bases are a match to TRBD2. The germline gives CDR1 SGHNT, CDR2 YYREEE (reference sequence). The junction had 10 bases not matched to a gene; V was cut back by 0 bases and J by 8 bases. The CDR3 length is 16 residues. Here the CDR3 DNA reads TGTGCCAGCAGCTTGGGGGGGACTAGAGGGTTCGATGAGCAGTTCTTC. Amino acid sequence: CASSLGGTRGFDEQFF.

Here the CDR3 reads CASSLGGGNSYEQYF. The CDR3 DNA reads TGTGCCAGCAGTTTAGGGGGCGGTAACTCCTACGAGCAGTACTTC. The chain recombines TRBV28 with TRBJ2-7; the D gene is possibly TRBD1 (6 bases). The CDR3 runs to 15 residues. The germline V and J ends were trimmed by 2 bases and 0 bases, with 11 bases remaining between them. Germline CDR1 reads MDHEN; CDR2 reads SYDVKM.

V gene TRBV7-2 combines with J gene TRBJ1-6, with TRBD1 identical over 7 bases. CDR3 length: 18 amino acids. The V gene's germline CDR1 is SGHTA and CDR2 FQGNSA. V gave up 1 base and J gave up 4 bases; unmatched junction bases: 10. As DNA, the CDR3 is TGTGCCAGCAGCTTAGACAGGGGTCCACACTTATATAATTCACCCCTCCACTTT. Translation gives CASSLDRGPHLYNSPLHF.

The chain recombines TRBV3-1 (or the pseudogene TRBV3-2) with TRBJ1-5; 7 nucleotides match TRBD1. CDR1 is LGHDT, CDR2 YNNKEL, per germline (reference sequence). The CDR3 extends over 16 amino acids. V lost 3 bases and J lost 3; bases outside the gene matches: 8. CDR3 nucleotides: TGTGCCAGCAGCCATGGAGGGGGCGGGATCAATCAGCCCCAGCATTTT. Its translation is CASSHGGGGINQPQHF.

The gene calls are TRBV5-4 and TRBJ2-2; 10 nucleotides line up with TRBD2. The CDR3 has 17 residues. In germline, CDR1 is SGHNT, CDR2 YYREEE (reference sequence). J lost 8 bases, V lost 4 bases, and 14 bases had no gene match. The chain's CDR3 is CASSQRTSGTLGGELFF. In nucleotides, the CDR3 is TGTGCCAGCAGCCAAAGGACTAGCGGTACTCTCGGGGGGGAGCTGTTTTTT.

The chain carries TRBV10-3 and TRBJ1-4; TRBD1 agrees at 8 bases. This CDR3 is built from 12 residues. V trimming: 4 bases; J trimming: 12 bases; junction bases outside the gene matches: 4. Per germline, CDR1 ENHRY and CDR2 SYGVKD. The CDR3 nucleotides are TGTGCCATCAGTGTCCAGGGGGCGGAACTGTTTTTT. Translated: CAISVQGAELFF.

This chain uses TRBV6-5 with TRBJ1-1; no firm D call. Deletions cut 6 bases from V and 5 bases from J, with 10 bases between. The CDR3 sequence is 12 residues long. The germline CDR1 and CDR2 sequences are MNHEY and SVGAGI. CDR3 sequence: CASRATQTEAFF. Here the CDR3 DNA reads TGTGCCAGCAGGGCCACGCAAACTGAAGCTTTCTTT.